The entry below gives a single TCR beta chain sequence along with its context. TCRdb's copy holds only in-frame clones and misses some; the assay was immunoSEQ multiplex PCR. The sample has over 130,000 clones; just under 85% are singletons. Cohort allocation depended upon clinical history that participants reported. Trimming took 6 bases from V and 2 from J; bases not matched to a gene: 20. Looked up from germline, CDR1 is ENHRY and CDR2 is SYGVKD. The CDR3 is made up of 19 amino acids. These data come from a study of blood T cell repertoires in COVID-19. The rearrangement links TRBV10-3 to TRBJ2-7, with 9 bases that match TRBD1. The sample consisted of PBMCs or T cells enriched from blood (not recorded which). The sequence came from a woman aged 45-65 years with acute COVID-19. As DNA, the CDR3 is TGTGCCATCAGCCGTCATTCGGGGACAGGGTTTGTAATCACCTACGAGCAGTACTTC. Its translation: CAISRHSGTGFVITYEQYF.